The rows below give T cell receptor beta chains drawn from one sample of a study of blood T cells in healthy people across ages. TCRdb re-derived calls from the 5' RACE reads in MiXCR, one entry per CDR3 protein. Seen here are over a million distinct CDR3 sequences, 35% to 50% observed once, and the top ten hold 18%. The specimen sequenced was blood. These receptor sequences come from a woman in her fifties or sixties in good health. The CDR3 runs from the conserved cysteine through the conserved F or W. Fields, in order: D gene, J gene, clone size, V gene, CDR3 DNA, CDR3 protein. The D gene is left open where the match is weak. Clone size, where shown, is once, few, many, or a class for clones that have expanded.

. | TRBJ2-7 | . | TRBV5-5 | TGTGCCAGCAGCTTGGAAAACAGGCGGAAGTACTTC | CASSLENRRKYF
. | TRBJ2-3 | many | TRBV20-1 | TGCAGTGCCCCCGGAGGGAGCACAGATACGCAGTATTTT | CSAPGGSTDTQYF
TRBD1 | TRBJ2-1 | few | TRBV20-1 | TGCAGTGCTTTAAGACCGGGACAGATCTACAATGAGCAGTTCTTC | CSALRPGQIYNEQFF
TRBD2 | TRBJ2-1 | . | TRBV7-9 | TGTGCCAGCGGAAGAGCGGGAGTGGGGTACAATGAGCAGTTCTTC | CASGRAGVGYNEQFF
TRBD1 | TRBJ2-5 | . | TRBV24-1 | TGTGCCACCAGTGAGGGGACAGGGGGCCACCAAGAGACCCAGTACTTC | CATSEGTGGHQETQYF
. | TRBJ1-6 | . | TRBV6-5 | TGTGCCACTATTTCCGGGTCCCGAAATTCACCCCTCCACTTT | CATISGSRNSPLHF
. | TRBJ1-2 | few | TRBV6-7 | TGTGCCACCGTCCGGACGGGATATGGCTACACCTTC | CATVRTGYGYTF
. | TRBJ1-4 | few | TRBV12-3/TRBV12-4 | TGTGCCAGCAGTTTGAATTGGGGTGGAGGGGAAAAACTGTTTTTT | CASSLNWGGGEKLFF
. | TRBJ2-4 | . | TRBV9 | TGTGCCAGCAGCGTAGATATAGGGAGTAGCAATGAGCAGTACTTC | CASSVDIGSSNEQYF
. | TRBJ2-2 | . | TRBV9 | TGTGCCAGCAGCGTAGGGGCTAGCCCGAGCACCGGGGAGCTGTTTTTT | CASSVGASPSTGELFF
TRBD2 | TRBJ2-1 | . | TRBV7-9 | TGTGCCAGCAGCTTTTCCGCGGAGCGGGAGGGACTGCAGTTCTTC | CASSFSAEREGLQFF
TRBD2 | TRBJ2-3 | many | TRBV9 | TGTGCCAGCAGCGTAGGTGTTGTGGGAGCGGGAGGAGGTAGCCGGCCAGATACGCAGTATTTT | CASSVGVVGAGGGSRPDTQYF
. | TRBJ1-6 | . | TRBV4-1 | TGCGCCAGCAGCCAAGATCCAATAAGCTCCTATAATTCACCCCTCCACTTT | CASSQDPISSYNSPLHF
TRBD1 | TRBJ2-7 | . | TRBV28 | TGTGCCAGCCACGGGACAGGGCCATGGAAGCAGTACTTC | CASHGTGPWKQYF
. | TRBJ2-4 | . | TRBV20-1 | TGCAGTGCGAACGCGGGAAAAAACATTCAGTACTTC | CSANAGKNIQYF
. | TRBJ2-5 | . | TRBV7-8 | TGTGCCAGCAGCTTAAGCTTTGACCGGTACCAAGAGACCCAGTACTTC | CASSLSFDRYQETQYF
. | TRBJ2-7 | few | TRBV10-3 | TGTGCCATCAGTGGAATTACCTACGAGCAGTACTTC | CAISGITYEQYF
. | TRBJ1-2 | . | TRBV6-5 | TGTGCCAGCAGTGACGGGGTTGTGGAAGGCTACACCTTC | CASSDGVVEGYTF
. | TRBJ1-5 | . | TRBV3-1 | TGTGCCAGCAGCCAAAAGGGGTTCAATCAGCCCCAGCATTTT | CASSQKGFNQPQHF
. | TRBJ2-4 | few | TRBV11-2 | TGTGCCAGCAGCTTAGTGAGGGAAGGAGAGCAGTACTTC | CASSLVREGEQYF
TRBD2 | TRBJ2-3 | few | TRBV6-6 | TGTGCCAGCAGTTATGGGGAGGGGAGTGGCACAGATACGCAGTATTTT | CASSYGEGSGTDTQYF
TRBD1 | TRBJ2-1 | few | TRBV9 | TGTGCCAGCAGCGTAGGAAGCAGGGGGAACAATGAGCAGTTCTTC | CASSVGSRGNNEQFF
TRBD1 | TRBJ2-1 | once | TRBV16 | TGTGCCAGCAGCGATGGGACAGGGGGCTGGGATGAGCAGTTCTTC | CASSDGTGGWDEQFF
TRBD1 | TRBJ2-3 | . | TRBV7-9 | TGTGCCAGCACAGGGGGTTCGGATACGCAGTATTTT | CASTGGSDTQYF
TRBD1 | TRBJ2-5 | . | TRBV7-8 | TGTGCCAGCAGCGTAGGGGGCGCCTACAATGAGCAGTACTTC | CASSVGGAYNEQYF